A selection of T cell receptor beta chains follows, all from one sample in a study of lymphopenia after photon versus proton radiotherapy. Generated by immunoSEQ multiplex PCR, the TCRdb table keeps only in-frame clones and is missing some. Of approximately 30,000 clones in the sample, approximately 93% are singletons; the top ten hold roughly 0.71%. The source material was peripheral blood, sampled from a patient treated with photon-based radiotherapy. The receptors originated from a woman aged 50 to 65 with cholangiocarcinoma. The CDR3 runs from the conserved cysteine through the conserved F or W. Fields, in order: V gene, clone size, J gene, D gene, CDR3 DNA, CDR3 protein. D genes are given only for firm matches. Only some rows state a clone size, as once, few, many or a class for expanded clones.

>TRBV6-5|.|TRBJ1-2|.
TGTGCCAGCAGACGACCGGTCGGAACATCCTATGGCTACACCTTC
CASRRPVGTSYGYTF
>TRBV30|.|TRBJ2-3|.
TGTGCCTGGACCCGAGAAAGGGGGGGGGCCGGCACAGATACGCAGTATTTT
CAWTRERGGAGTDTQYF
>TRBV15|.|TRBJ1-1|.
TGTGCCACCAGCAGAGAGGGGCACCTAAACACTGAAGCTTTCTTT
CATSREGHLNTEAFF
>TRBV2|.|TRBJ1-2|.
TGTGCCAGCAGTGAAGCCGGTTCGGGCTATGGCTACACCTTC
CASSEAGSGYGYTF
>TRBV27|once|TRBJ1-5|TRBD1
TGTGCCAGCAGTTTATTCCGGGACAGCCTAGGGGAGCCCCAGCATTTT
CASSLFRDSLGEPQHF
>TRBV7-6|.|TRBJ2-2|.
TGTGCCAGCAGCTCTTACCGCGGGGAGCTGTTTTTT
CASSSYRGELFF
>TRBV20-1|.|TRBJ1-2|.
TGCAGTGCTAGTTTCGGCTATGGCTACACCTTC
CSASFGYGYTF
>TRBV25-1|.|TRBJ1-2|.
TGTGCCAGCAGTGAGGGGACAGGCTACACCTTC
CASSEGTGYTF
>TRBV7-6|.|TRBJ1-1|.
TGTGCCAGCAGCTTAGTTGGGGTGGGCACTGAAGCTTTCTTT
CASSLVGVGTEAFF
>TRBV7-2|.|TRBJ1-1|TRBD1
TGTGCCAGCAGCTTGTCAACTCAGCAGGGGGCTGAAGCTTTCTTT
CASSLSTQQGAEAFF
>TRBV9|.|TRBJ1-6|.
TGTGCCAGCAGCGTTGACAGCCAACTTCGGTCACCCCTCCACTTT
CASSVDSQLRSPLHF
>TRBV25-1|.|TRBJ1-2|.
TGTGCCAGCAGTGAATATGGGCGCTATGGCTACACCTTC
CASSEYGRYGYTF
>TRBV7-9|.|TRBJ2-3|.
TGTGCCAGCAGCTTCCCTCCCAGGGGGGATAGAGATACGCAGTATTTT
CASSFPPRGDRDTQYF
>TRBV19|.|TRBJ1-4|.
TGTGCCAGTAGTATAGTTCCGGGGTTAAATGAAAAACTGTTTTTT
CASSIVPGLNEKLFF
>TRBV7-9|.|TRBJ2-7|.
TGTGCCAGCAGCCGATCGGGGAGCTCCTACGAGCAGTACTTC
CASSRSGSSYEQYF
>TRBV28|once|TRBJ2-7|TRBD1
TGTGCCAGCAGTACGACAGGGGACATGTCCTACGAGCAGTACTTC
CASSTTGDMSYEQYF
>TRBV12-1|.|TRBJ1-2|.
TGTGCCAGCAACCAGTGGAGCTACACCTTC
CASNQWSYTF
>TRBV4-1|.|TRBJ2-7|.
TGCGCCAGCAGCCAAGTGGAGGGGGCTTACGAGCAGTACTTC
CASSQVEGAYEQYF